The clone carrying this T cell receptor (beta chain) was seen more than once but under ten times. Its antigen remains unknown. The record originates from a study of Graves' ophthalmopathy and Graves' hyperthyroidism. Using RNA transcripts, the TCR beta CDR3 regions were amplified. HTBI primers were used in a first-round RT-PCR, which preceded a second-round multiplex PCR. Each CDR3 protein gets one entry after TCRdb re-called the multiplex PCR reads with MiXCR. The table has around 1.1 million distinct CDR3 sequences, about 38% seen once; the top ten hold around 10%. The study, taken as a whole, reports: Most expanded thyroid clonotypes above 0.001 frequency also appeared in blood.

V dropped 7 bases and J dropped 7 bases, with 19 bases sitting between them. The CDR3 runs to 14 residues. Looked up from germline, CDR1 is ENHRY and CDR2 is SYGVKD. What was sequenced was peripheral blood or thyroid tissue (not recorded which). The chain uses TRBV10-3 and TRBJ1-2; D is unclear. The TCR originated in an adult man with Graves' hyperthyroidism. This chain's CDR3 is CAITRSGEGFGYTF. DNA for the CDR3: TGTGCCATCACCAGAAGTGGAGAAGGGTTTGGCTACACCTTC.